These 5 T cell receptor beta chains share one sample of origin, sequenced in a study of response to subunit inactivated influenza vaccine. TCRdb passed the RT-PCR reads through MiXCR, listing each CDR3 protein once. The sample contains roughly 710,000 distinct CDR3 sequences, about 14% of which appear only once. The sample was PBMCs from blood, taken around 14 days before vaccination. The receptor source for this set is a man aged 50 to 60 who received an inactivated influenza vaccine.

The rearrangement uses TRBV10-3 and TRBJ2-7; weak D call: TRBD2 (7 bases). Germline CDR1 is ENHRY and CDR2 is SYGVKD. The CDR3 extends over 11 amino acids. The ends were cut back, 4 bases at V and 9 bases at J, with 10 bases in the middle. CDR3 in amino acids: CAISAGGAQYF. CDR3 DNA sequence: TGTGCCATCAGTGCGGGGGGCGCGCAGTACTTC.

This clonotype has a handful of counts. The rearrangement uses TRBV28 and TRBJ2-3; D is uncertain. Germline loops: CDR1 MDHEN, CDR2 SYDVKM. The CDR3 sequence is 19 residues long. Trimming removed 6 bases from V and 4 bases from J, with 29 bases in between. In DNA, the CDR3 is TGTGCCAGCAGCTTTTGGGTGGAGATCCCACCTATTTCTCCAGATACGCAGTATTTT. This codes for CASSFWVEIPPISPDTQYF.

CDR3 sequence: CASSPKGRTGTGYTGELFF. The CDR3 DNA sequence: TGTGCCAGCAGCCCAAAGGGAAGGACCGGGACAGGGTACACCGGGGAGCTGTTTTTT. The rearrangement joins TRBV21-1 to TRBJ2-2; TRBD1, the table's D call, was not compared with the DNA. TRBV21-1 is a pseudogene segment. The CDR3 runs 19 residues.

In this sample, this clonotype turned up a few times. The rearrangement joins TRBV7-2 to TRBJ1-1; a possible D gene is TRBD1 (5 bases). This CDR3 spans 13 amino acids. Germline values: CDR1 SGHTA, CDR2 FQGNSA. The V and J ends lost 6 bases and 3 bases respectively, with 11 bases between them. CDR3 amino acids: CASRLMGDTEAFF. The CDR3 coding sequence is TGTGCCAGCAGATTAATGGGGGACACTGAAGCTTTCTTT. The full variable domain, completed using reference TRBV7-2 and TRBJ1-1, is GAGVSQSPSNKVTEKGKDVELRCDPISGHTALYWYRQSLGQGLEFLIYFQGNSAPDKSGLPSDRFSAERTGGSVSTLTIQRTQQEDSAVYLCASRLMGDTEAFFGQGTRLTVV.

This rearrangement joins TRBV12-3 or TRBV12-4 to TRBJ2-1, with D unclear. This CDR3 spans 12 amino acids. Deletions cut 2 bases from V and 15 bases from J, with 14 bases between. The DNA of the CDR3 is TGTGCCAGCAGTTTATCTTGGCGCTGGCGGTTCTTC. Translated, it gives CASSLSWRWRFF.